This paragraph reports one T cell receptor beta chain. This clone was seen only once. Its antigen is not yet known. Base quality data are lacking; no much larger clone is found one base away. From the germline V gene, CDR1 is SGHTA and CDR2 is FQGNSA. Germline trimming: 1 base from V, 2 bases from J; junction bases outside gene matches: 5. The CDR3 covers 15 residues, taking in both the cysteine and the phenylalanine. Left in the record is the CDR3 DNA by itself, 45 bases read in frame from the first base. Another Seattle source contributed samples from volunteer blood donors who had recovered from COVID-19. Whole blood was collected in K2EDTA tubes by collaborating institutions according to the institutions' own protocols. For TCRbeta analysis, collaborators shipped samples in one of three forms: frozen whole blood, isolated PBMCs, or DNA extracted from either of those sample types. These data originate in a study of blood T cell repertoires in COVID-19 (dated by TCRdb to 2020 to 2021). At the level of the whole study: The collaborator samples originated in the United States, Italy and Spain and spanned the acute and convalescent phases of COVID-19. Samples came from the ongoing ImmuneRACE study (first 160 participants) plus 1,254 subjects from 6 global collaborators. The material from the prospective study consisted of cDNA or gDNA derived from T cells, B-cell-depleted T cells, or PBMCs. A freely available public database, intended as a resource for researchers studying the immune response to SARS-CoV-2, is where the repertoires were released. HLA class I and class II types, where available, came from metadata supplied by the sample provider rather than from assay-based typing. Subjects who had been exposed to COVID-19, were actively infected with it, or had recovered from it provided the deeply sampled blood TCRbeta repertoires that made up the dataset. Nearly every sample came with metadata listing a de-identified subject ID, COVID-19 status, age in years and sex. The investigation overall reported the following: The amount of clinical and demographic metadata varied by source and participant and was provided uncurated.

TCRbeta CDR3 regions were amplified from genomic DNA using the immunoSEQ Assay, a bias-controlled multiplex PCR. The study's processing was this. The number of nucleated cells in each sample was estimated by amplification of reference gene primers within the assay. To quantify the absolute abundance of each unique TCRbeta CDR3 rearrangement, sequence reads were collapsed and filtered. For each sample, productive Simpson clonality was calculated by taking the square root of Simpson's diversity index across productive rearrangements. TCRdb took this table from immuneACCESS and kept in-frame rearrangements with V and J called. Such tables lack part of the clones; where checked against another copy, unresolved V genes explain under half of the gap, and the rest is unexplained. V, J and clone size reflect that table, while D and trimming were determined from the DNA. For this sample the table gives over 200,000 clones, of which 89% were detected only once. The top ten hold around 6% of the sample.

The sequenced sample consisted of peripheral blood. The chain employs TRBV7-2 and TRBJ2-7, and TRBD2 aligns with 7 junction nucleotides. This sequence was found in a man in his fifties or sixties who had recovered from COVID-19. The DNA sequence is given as TGTGCCAGCAGCTTAGAGGAGGGAGGGCCCTACGAGCAGTACTTC. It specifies CASSLEEGGPYEQYF. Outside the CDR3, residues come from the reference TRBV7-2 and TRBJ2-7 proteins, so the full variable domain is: GAGVSQSPSNKVTEKGKDVELRCDPISGHTALYWYRQSLGQGLEFLIYFQGNSAPDKSGLPSDRFSAERTGGSVSTLTIQRTQQEDSAVYLCASSLEEGGPYEQYFGPGTRLTVT.